Below are 16 T cell receptor beta chains sequenced from a single sample in a study of T cells after yellow fever vaccination. TCRdb reprocessed the 5' RACE reads via MiXCR and lists one record per CDR3 protein. This sample has roughly 310,000 distinct CDR3 sequences, with around 3.6% found just once. Source: PBMCs, taken on the day of the yellow fever booster vaccination. The receptors originated from a young man who received the YFV17D yellow fever vaccine.

This clonotype was picked up many times. The V gene is TRBV5-1, the J gene TRBJ2-7; D is unresolved. This CDR3 is 13 amino acids long. Germline V gene lookup returns CDR1 SGHRS and CDR2 YFSETQ. Trimming left V 0 bases short and J 6 bases short, with 10 bases between. DNA for the CDR3: TGCGCCAGCAGCTTGGTTCCGGTCGGCGAGCAGTACGTC. Its protein product is CASSLVPVGEQYV.

The chain recombines TRBV10-3 with TRBJ1-1; weak D call: TRBD1 (5 bases). This CDR3 is 13 amino acids long. The germline V gene has CDR1 ENHRY and CDR2 SYGVKD. V shed 4 bases and J shed 7 bases, with 13 bases lying between them. The CDR3 spells CAISGIGESEAFF. The CDR3 bases are TGTGCCATCAGTGGAATAGGGGAAAGTGAAGCTTTCTTT.

This chain joins TRBV5-1 and TRBJ2-7; weak D call: TRBD1 (6 bases). The germline V gene encodes CDR1 SGHRS and CDR2 YFSETQ. The CDR3 has 14 amino acids. V shed 4 bases and J shed 0 bases, with 11 bases lying between them. The CDR3 DNA follows: TGCGCCAGCAGCCAGGACAGTAGCTCCTACGAGCAGTACGTC. This gives the protein CASSQDSSSYEQYV.

There are many counts of this clonotype. The chain combines TRBV27 with TRBJ2-3; the D gene is possibly TRBD2 (6 bases). The CDR3 spans 14 residues. CDR1 MNHEY and CDR2 SMNVEV come from the germline V gene (reference sequence). The germline V and J ends were trimmed by 5 bases and 10 bases, with 19 bases remaining between them. CDR3 sequence reads: CASSEGLASGSQYF. DNA for the CDR3: TGTGCCAGCAGTGAGGGACTGGCCTCCGGATCGCAGTATTTT.

This clonotype was observed many times. V usage is TRBV18 and J usage is TRBJ1-1; 8 bases fit TRBD1. CDR1 and CDR2 from the germline V gene are KGHSH and LQKENI. CDR3 length equals 14 residues. Trimming removed 2 bases from V and 6 bases from J; junction bases left unmatched: 5. As DNA, the CDR3 is TGTGCCAGCTCACCAGTGGACAGGGAGTCTGAAGCTTTCTTT. Translating it yields CASSPVDRESEAFF.

This clonotype came up a few times. This rearrangement joins TRBV12-3 or TRBV12-4 to TRBJ2-3; no clear D. The CDR3 runs 16 residues. Trimming pared 7 bases from V and 2 bases from J, leaving 19 bases between. The DNA for the CDR3 is TGTGCCAGCACCCCCTTGGGGTCCTCCAACACAGATACGCAGTATTTT. It is translated as CASTPLGSSNTDTQYF.

This clonotype was seen ten or more times. The chain uses TRBV20-1 and TRBJ2-1, with TRBD2 as a possible D gene (6 bases). V lost 1 base to trimming and J lost 13 bases, with 11 bases between them. The CDR3 extends over 11 amino acids. Per germline, CDR1 DFQATT and CDR2 SNEGSKA (reference sequence). Written as DNA, the CDR3 is TGCAGTGCTAGAGCCGGGACTCCACAGTTCTTC. Amino acids: CSARAGTPQFF.

This clonotype was found many times. This chain joins TRBV5-6 and TRBJ2-2; no reliable D call. CDR3 length: 15 residues. CDR1 is SGHDT and CDR2 is YYEEEE in the germline V gene. With 2 bases removed from V and 0 bases from J, the gap between germline ends came to 8 bases. The CDR3 here is CASSFTRSNTGELFF. The DNA for the CDR3 is TGTGCCAGCAGCTTTACCAGATCGAACACCGGGGAGCTGTTTTTT. Filled out from reference TRBV5-6 and TRBJ2-2, the complete variable domain reads DAGVTQSPTHLIKTRGQQVTLRCSPKSGHDTVSWYQQALGQGPQFIFQYYEEEERQRGNFPDRFSGHQFPNYSSELNVNALLLGDSALYLCASSFTRSNTGELFFGEGSRLTVL.

Ten or more counts support this clonotype. The junction and the germline gene differ at one end; a read error may be behind it. The chain joins TRBV5-1 to TRBJ2-4; a possible D gene is TRBD2 (5 bases). This CDR3 has 14 amino acids. Germline CDR1 SGHRS, CDR2 YFSETQ. CDR3 residues: CASSLGLAENIQYF. CDR3 sequence (DNA): TGCGCCAGCAGCTTGGGGCTAGCCGAAAACATTCAGTACTTC. The whole variable domain, filled in from reference TRBV5-1 and TRBJ2-4, reads KAGVTQTPRYLIKTRGQQVTLSCSPISGHRSVSWYQQTPGQGLQFLFEYFSETQRNKGNFPGRFSGRQFSNSRSEMNVSTLELGDSALYLCASSLGLAENIQYFGAGTRLSVL.

This clonotype was counted many times. The V gene is TRBV7-9, the J gene TRBJ2-7; a weak D match, TRBD2 (7 bases). The CDR3 contains 16 residues. Germline V gene lookup returns CDR1 SEHNR and CDR2 FQNEAQ (reference sequence). The V end lost 1 base, the J end lost 3 bases, and 16 bases lay between the germline ends. CDR3 sequence (DNA): TGTGCCAGCAGCTTAGTTTCCAGGGAGGGACACTACGAGCAGTACGTC. It is translated as CASSLVSREGHYEQYV.

This chain uses TRBV12-3 or TRBV12-4 with TRBJ2-1; D unclear. The CDR3 runs 15 residues. V was clipped by 0 bases and J by 3 bases, with 9 bases between them. As DNA, the CDR3 is TGTGCCAGCAGTTTAGCGGGTAATTACTACAATGAGCAGTTCTTC. It specifies CASSLAGNYYNEQFF.

Many counts were recorded for this clonotype. The rearrangement joins TRBV5-1 to TRBJ2-3; weak D call: TRBD2 (6 bases). Germline V gene sequence: CDR1 SGHRS, CDR2 YFSETQ. The CDR3 covers 13 residues. With 3 bases removed from V and 4 bases from J, the gap between germline ends came to 9 bases. CDR3 in DNA: TGCGCCAGCAGCTACGGGGGTGCAGATACGCAGTATTTT. Residues: CASSYGGADTQYF.

This clonotype was counted many times. The rearrangement joins TRBV7-2 to TRBJ1-1; tentative D call: TRBD1 (5 bases). CDR3 length: 17 amino acids. Deletions cut 1 base from V and 3 bases from J, with 18 bases between. Germline V gene lookup returns CDR1 SGHTA and CDR2 FQGNSA. Written as DNA, the CDR3 is TGTGCCAGCAGCTTAGAAGCCGGGAGGGGCGAGCACACTGAAGCTTTCTTT. Its protein product is CASSLEAGRGEHTEAFF.

This clonotype has ten or more counts. The chain carries TRBV25-1 and TRBJ1-1, with D unclear. There are 14 residues in the CDR3. Between the trimmed V and J ends, which lost 4 bases and 3 bases, there was a span of 12 bases. In germline, CDR1 is MGHDK, CDR2 SYGVNS. CDR3 loop: CASSGWQEYTEAFF. The CDR3 DNA is TGTGCCAGCAGTGGATGGCAGGAGTACACTGAAGCTTTCTTT.

The CDR3: CALKTVDEQYV. In nucleotides, the CDR3 is TGCGCCCTGAAGACAGTCGACGAGCAGTACGTC. The rearrangement joins TRBV23-1 to TRBJ2-7; TRBD1 might be the D (5 bases). TRBV23-1 is recorded as an ORF, its role being uncertain. The CDR3 has 11 residues. V lost 11 bases to trimming and J lost 5 bases, with 13 bases between them.

This clonotype was counted at least ten times. The V call is TRBV10-3, the J call TRBJ2-5; no reliable D call. CDR3 length: 11 residues. Germline CDR1 ENHRY, CDR2 SYGVKD. The V and J ends lost 5 bases and 6 bases respectively, with 7 bases between them. CDR3 DNA sequence: TGTGCCATCAGTAAAGGACAGACCCAGTACTTC. Its translation: CAISKGQTQYF.